One sample yielded the 17 T cell receptor beta chains listed below, sequenced in a study of blood T cell repertoires in COVID-19. Data came from immunoSEQ multiplex PCR; TCRdb stores just in-frame clones and leaves some out. The data hold hundreds of thousands of clones, with around 87% observed a single time. The sample consisted of PBMCs or T cells enriched from blood (not recorded which). These receptors were taken from a woman under 30 who had recovered from COVID-19.

This chain links TRBV27 with TRBJ2-7; no firm D call. CDR3 length: 13 residues. Germline assignment: CDR1 MNHEY and CDR2 SMNVEV (reference sequence). The V end was cut by 5 bases, the J end by 1 base, with 9 bases between. The CDR3 DNA reads TGTGCCAGCAGTCAAAAGAGGTCCTACGAGCAGTACTTC. This translates into CASSQKRSYEQYF.

J is TRBJ1-6 and V is TRBV28, with 7 nucleotides matching TRBD1. Per germline, CDR1 MDHEN and CDR2 SYDVKM. V lost 7 bases to trimming and J lost 6 bases; unmatched junction nucleotides: 9. The CDR3 contains 15 residues. This CDR3 reads CASTADRASNSPLHF. The CDR3 DNA sequence: TGTGCCAGCACCGCAGACAGGGCCTCTAATTCACCCCTCCACTTT.

This sequence joins TRBV19 and TRBJ1-1; possible D gene TRBD1, 5 bases. The germline V gene encodes CDR1 LNHDA and CDR2 SQIVND (reference sequence). The V end lost 7 bases, the J end lost 4 bases, and 16 bases lay between the germline ends. The CDR3 length is 14 residues. The CDR3 loop is CASTGSPGGTEAFF. The CDR3 nucleotides are TGTGCCAGTACCGGGTCCCCGGGGGGCACTGAAGCTTTCTTT.

This chain links TRBV5-6 with TRBJ2-7, with 9 bases matching TRBD1. Germline CDR1 SGHDT, CDR2 YYEEEE. The CDR3 totals 14 residues. The trim removed 2 bases at V and 6 bases at J, leaving 6 bases unmatched. CDR3 loop: CASSFGTGFREQYF. CDR3 nucleotides: TGTGCCAGCAGCTTCGGGACAGGGTTTCGCGAGCAGTACTTC.

The chain carries TRBV9 and TRBJ1-1; tentatively, D is TRBD1 (5 bases). V was trimmed by 0 bases and J by 8 bases, leaving 8 bases between them. Germline V gene lookup returns CDR1 SGDLS and CDR2 YYNGEE. The CDR3 covers 12 residues. This CDR3 reads CASSVGAGEAFF. The CDR3, as DNA: TGTGCCAGCAGCGTAGGGGCAGGGGAAGCTTTCTTT.

The rearrangement joins TRBV5-1 to TRBJ2-7; TRBD1 agrees at 7 bases. The CDR3 is 14 amino acids. V lost 5 bases and J lost 3; bases outside the gene matches: 8. Germline assignment: CDR1 SGHRS and CDR2 YFSETQ. This CDR3 is CASSHPGQVYEQYF. Written as DNA, the CDR3 is TGCGCCAGCAGTCACCCCGGACAGGTCTACGAGCAGTACTTC.

For the CDR3, the DNA is TGTGCCAGCAGCTTAGAAAGGGACACTTTTAACACCTTC. It translates to CASSLERDTFNTF. The chain is built from TRBV11-2 and TRBJ1-2; possible D gene TRBD1, 6 bases. Germline values: CDR1 SGHAT, CDR2 FQNNGV. This CDR3 has 13 residues. Trimming removed 0 bases at V and 12 bases at J, with 14 bases between.

V is TRBV5-8 and J is TRBJ1-2; a possible D gene is TRBD1 (6 bases). Deletions cut 2 bases from V and 5 bases from J, with 19 bases between. CDR1 and CDR2 from the germline V gene are SGHTS and YDEGEE. The CDR3 is made up of 16 amino acids. CDR3 in amino acids: CASSFGTGILTYGYTF. The CDR3 DNA follows: TGTGCCAGCAGCTTCGGCACAGGGATCCTCACTTATGGCTACACCTTC.

This sequence joins TRBV11-2 and TRBJ2-1, with 13 bases that match TRBD2. V shed 3 bases, J shed 10 bases, and the junction held 3 bases outside the gene matches. Germline loops: CDR1 SGHAT, CDR2 FQNNGV. The CDR3 is 14 amino acids. This CDR3 reads CASSFPGLAGEQFF. CDR3 coding DNA: TGTGCCAGCAGCTTTCCGGGACTAGCGGGGGAGCAGTTCTTC.

The genes are TRBV20-1 and TRBJ1-2, with 7 bases fitting TRBD1. The CDR3 has 18 residues. Germline V lookup: CDR1 DFQATT, CDR2 SNEGSKA (reference sequence). J gave up 0 bases and V 3 bases, and 16 bases lay outside the gene matches. Written as DNA, the CDR3 is TGCAGTGCTAGTTGGGTTATGGTAAACAGGGGAGCTAACTATGGCTACACCTTC. This gives the protein CSASWVMVNRGANYGYTF.

This clone was counted between two and nine times. This sequence joins TRBV3-1 (or the pseudogene TRBV3-2) and TRBJ1-4; weak D call: TRBD1 (5 bases). V was shortened by 3 bases and J by 3 bases, with 8 bases between the two germline ends. Per the germline V gene, CDR1 is LGHDT and CDR2 is YNNKEL (reference sequence). This CDR3 is built from 14 residues. This chain's CDR3 is CASSHREANEKLFF. The CDR3 DNA reads as TGTGCCAGCAGCCACAGGGAAGCTAATGAAAAACTGTTTTTT.

The chain recombines TRBV1 with TRBJ1-5. TRBV1 is a pseudogene. The CDR3 has 12 residues. CDR3 in DNA: TGCACCAGCCCGGGAGGGAATCAGCCCCAGCATTTT. Encoded protein: CTSPGGNQPQHF.

The table lists this clone with a count of one. The V call is TRBV5-1, the J call TRBJ2-1, with 9 bases fitting TRBD1. The CDR3 extends over 15 amino acids. The germline CDR1 and CDR2 sequences are SGHRS and YFSETQ. V was clipped by 3 bases and J by 7 bases; unmatched bases: 8. Here the CDR3 DNA reads TGCGCCAGCAGCTGGACGGGACAGGGTTCGAATGAGCAGTTCTTC. Protein sequence: CASSWTGQGSNEQFF.

V and J are TRBV12-5 and TRBJ2-3, with 8 bases fitting TRBD1. This CDR3 is 13 amino acids long. V shed 6 bases and J 4 bases; nucleotides not matched to a gene: 3. CDR1 and CDR2 from the germline V gene are LGHNT and FRNRAP. The CDR3 reads CASGQGAADTQYF. In DNA form, the CDR3 reads TGTGCTAGTGGGCAGGGGGCGGCAGATACGCAGTATTTT.

The V call is TRBV7-5, the J call TRBJ2-3; TRBD2, the D gene given by the table, was not confirmed from the DNA. TRBV7-5 is marked as a pseudogene. The CDR3 has 17 amino acids. In DNA, the CDR3 is TGTGCCAGAAGCGCCCGCCGTCCGGGGGGGCCTTTGGATACGCAGTATTTT. This encodes CARSARRPGGPLDTQYF.

This chain uses TRBV2 with TRBJ2-1; no firm D call. Germline V CDR1 and CDR2: SNHLY, FYNNEI. Deletions cut 6 bases from V and 1 base from J, with 7 bases between. The CDR3 runs to 13 residues. The CDR3 is CASRAESYNEQFF. The CDR3 DNA sequence: TGTGCCAGCAGGGCTGAATCCTACAATGAGCAGTTCTTC.

V and J are TRBV3-1 (or the pseudogene TRBV3-2) and TRBJ1-1; D is possibly TRBD1 (6 bases). The CDR3 consists of 17 residues. Germline V lookup: CDR1 LGHDT, CDR2 YNNKEL (reference sequence). V was clipped by 1 base and J by 4 bases, with 19 bases between them. CDR3 in DNA: TGTGCCAGCAGCCAAGTGGGGCAGGGGCCGAAGGGCACTGAAGCTTTCTTT. The encoded protein is CASSQVGQGPKGTEAFF.